This T cell receptor (beta chain) came from a study of CD8 T cells in Susac syndrome. Overall study context: Five or six sequenced Susac syndrome patients had clinically active disease, while eight or nine were in remission. The study's findings and limits: The relatively small number of individuals in the TCR sequencing and HLA analysis was acknowledged by the study.

An amount of RNA that ranged from roughly 0.45 to 1 ug was reverse transcribed with random hexamers. TCRdb recomputed calls from the immunoSEQ multiplex PCR reads with MiXCR, one row per CDR3 protein. The table shows 80,000 or so distinct CDR3 sequences, with approximately 95% occurring only once. A remark on this clonotype: What it binds is not known.

Deletions cut 2 bases from V and 2 bases from J, with 12 bases between. The V gene's germline CDR1 is SGHNT and CDR2 YYREEE (reference sequence). CDR3 length equals 15 residues. This chain links TRBV5-4 with TRBJ2-3; D may match TRBD1 or TRBD2 (5 bases each). The specimen sequenced was CD8+ T cells from PBMCs. The TCR comes from a human donor with Susac syndrome. The CDR3 here is CASSLSRDPTDTQYF. CDR3 bases: TGTGCCAGCAGCTTAAGCCGGGACCCCACAGATACGCAGTATTTT.